This T cell receptor (beta chain) appears in the sequencing data of a study of response to subunit inactivated influenza vaccine. This clonotype came up a few times. Its antigen remains unknown. TCRdb re-called the RT-PCR reads with MiXCR, one entry per CDR3 protein. The sample lists around 710,000 distinct CDR3 sequences, roughly 13% seen once, with roughly 6.4% in the top ten. Between the trimmed V and J ends, which lost 6 bases and 10 bases, there was a span of 13 bases. The CDR3 runs to 11 residues. CDR1 is SQVTM and CDR2 is ANQGSEA in the germline V gene. The study, taken as a whole, reports: Few additional T cells are recruited per seasonal influenza vaccination, authors suggested.

The TCR was taken from a man aged 50 or older who received an inactivated influenza vaccine. The source was PBMCs from blood, collected 14 to 15 days before vaccination. The gene calls are TRBV29-1 and TRBJ2-1, with D maybe TRBD1 (6 bases). The CDR3 DNA reads as TGCAGCGTCGATTGGGGGCTGGAGCAGTTCTTC. This codes for CSVDWGLEQFF.